This is a list of T cell receptor beta chains from one sample in a study of T cell changes during pregnancy in multiple sclerosis. Repertoires were generated with immunoSEQ multiplex PCR, while TCRdb's copy carries only in-frame clones and drops some. The table has about 62,000 clones, around 89% seen once; the top ten hold about 2.3%. The material was peripheral blood, obtained in the first trimester of pregnancy. The source is a female donor with multiple sclerosis, enrolled in a pregnancy study. Both conserved end residues are part of each CDR3. The order of the fields is D gene, J gene, clone size, V gene, CDR3 DNA, CDR3 protein. A D gene is named only where the DNA matches it firmly. Size is omitted from some rows. Given values are once, few, many or a class for expanded clones.

- TRBJ1-1 - TRBV6-6 TGTGCCAGCTTAAGGGGTATGAACACTGAAGCTTTCTTT CASLRGMNTEAFF
- TRBJ2-1 - TRBV7-9 TGTGCCAGCAGCTCAGCCGGGGGAGAAGAGCAGTTCTTC CASSSAGGEEQFF
TRBD1 TRBJ1-5 - TRBV27 TGTGCCAGCAGTTTATCCTGGACAGGGGGTGGCAATCAGCCCCAGCATTTT CASSLSWTGGGNQPQHF
TRBD1 TRBJ1-2 - TRBV7-3 TGTGCCAGCAGCTTACGCCCGACAGGGGAAGGCGGCTACACCTTC CASSLRPTGEGGYTF
TRBD1 TRBJ2-7 - TRBV5-6 TGTGCCAGCAGCCTTCCTTCCGGGACAGGGGTAGACGAGCAGTACTTC CASSLPSGTGVDEQYF
- TRBJ2-1 - TRBV27 TGTGCCAGCAGTTTCGTAGGGGCACCAGAGCAGTTCTTC CASSFVGAPEQFF
TRBD2 TRBJ2-5 - TRBV4-3 TGCGCCAGCAGCCCAGAGAGACTAGCGGGGGAAGAGACCCAGTACTTC CASSPERLAGEETQYF
- TRBJ2-6 - TRBV11-3 TGTGCCAGCAGCTTAGGTCCAGGGGCCAGGGAGACTGGGGCCAACGTCCTGACTTTC CASSLGPGARETGANVLTF
TRBD1 TRBJ2-5 few TRBV7-7 TGTGCCAGCAGCTTAAGTCCCTCCAGGGGGTCCCAAGAGACCCAGTACTTC CASSLSPSRGSQETQYF
TRBD1 TRBJ2-5 - TRBV4-1 TGCGCCAGCAGCCAAGATCTAAGGACAGGGGGATTGGAGACCCAGTACTTC CASSQDLRTGGLETQYF
TRBD2 TRBJ2-1 - TRBV4-3 TGCGCCAGCAGCCAAGACGAAGCGGGGGGCCGCAATGAGCAGTTCTTC CASSQDEAGGRNEQFF
TRBD2 TRBJ2-3 - TRBV30 TGTGCCTGGAGCTCCCTTTTGAGGACTAGCGGGGGTTTTCATACGCAGTATTTT CAWSSLLRTSGGFHTQYF
- TRBJ1-2 - TRBV7-8 TGTGCCAGCAGCTTAGCCCTGGGAGAGCCTAACTATGGCTACACCTTC CASSLALGEPNYGYTF
- TRBJ1-1 - TRBV5-1 TGCGCCAGCAGGTATGGCGGGAACACTGAAGCTTTCTTT CASRYGGNTEAFF
- TRBJ1-5 - TRBV19 TGTGCCAGTAGTAGAGGCGCCCCTAGCAATCAGCCCCAGCATTTT CASSRGAPSNQPQHF
TRBD2 TRBJ2-1 - TRBV9 TGTGCCAGCAGCGCCTCGACTAGCGGGATTGAGCAGTTCTTC CASSASTSGIEQFF
- TRBJ2-7 - TRBV7-8 TGTGCCAGCAGGAGCAGGCAGGGGGGTTACGAGCAGTACTTC CASRSRQGGYEQYF
TRBD2 TRBJ2-1 - TRBV5-4 TGTGCCAGCAGCCGCGGGGGGTTCAATGAGCAGTTCTTC CASSRGGFNEQFF
TRBD1 TRBJ1-5 - TRBV29-1 TGCAGCGTGGACAGGGGTTGGAGCAATCAGCCCCAGCATTTT CSVDRGWSNQPQHF
- TRBJ1-5 - TRBV28 TGTGCCAGCAGTTTATCGGCAGGAATAAGCAATCAGCCCCAGCATTTT CASSLSAGISNQPQHF
- TRBJ2-7 - TRBV30 TGTGCCTGGAGTGACTACAGGGACGAGCAGTACTTC CAWSDYRDEQYF
TRBD1 TRBJ2-2 - TRBV5-4 TGTGCCAGCAGCTTGGAAAGGGACAGGGAAGCCACCGGGGAGCTGTTTTTT CASSLERDREATGELFF